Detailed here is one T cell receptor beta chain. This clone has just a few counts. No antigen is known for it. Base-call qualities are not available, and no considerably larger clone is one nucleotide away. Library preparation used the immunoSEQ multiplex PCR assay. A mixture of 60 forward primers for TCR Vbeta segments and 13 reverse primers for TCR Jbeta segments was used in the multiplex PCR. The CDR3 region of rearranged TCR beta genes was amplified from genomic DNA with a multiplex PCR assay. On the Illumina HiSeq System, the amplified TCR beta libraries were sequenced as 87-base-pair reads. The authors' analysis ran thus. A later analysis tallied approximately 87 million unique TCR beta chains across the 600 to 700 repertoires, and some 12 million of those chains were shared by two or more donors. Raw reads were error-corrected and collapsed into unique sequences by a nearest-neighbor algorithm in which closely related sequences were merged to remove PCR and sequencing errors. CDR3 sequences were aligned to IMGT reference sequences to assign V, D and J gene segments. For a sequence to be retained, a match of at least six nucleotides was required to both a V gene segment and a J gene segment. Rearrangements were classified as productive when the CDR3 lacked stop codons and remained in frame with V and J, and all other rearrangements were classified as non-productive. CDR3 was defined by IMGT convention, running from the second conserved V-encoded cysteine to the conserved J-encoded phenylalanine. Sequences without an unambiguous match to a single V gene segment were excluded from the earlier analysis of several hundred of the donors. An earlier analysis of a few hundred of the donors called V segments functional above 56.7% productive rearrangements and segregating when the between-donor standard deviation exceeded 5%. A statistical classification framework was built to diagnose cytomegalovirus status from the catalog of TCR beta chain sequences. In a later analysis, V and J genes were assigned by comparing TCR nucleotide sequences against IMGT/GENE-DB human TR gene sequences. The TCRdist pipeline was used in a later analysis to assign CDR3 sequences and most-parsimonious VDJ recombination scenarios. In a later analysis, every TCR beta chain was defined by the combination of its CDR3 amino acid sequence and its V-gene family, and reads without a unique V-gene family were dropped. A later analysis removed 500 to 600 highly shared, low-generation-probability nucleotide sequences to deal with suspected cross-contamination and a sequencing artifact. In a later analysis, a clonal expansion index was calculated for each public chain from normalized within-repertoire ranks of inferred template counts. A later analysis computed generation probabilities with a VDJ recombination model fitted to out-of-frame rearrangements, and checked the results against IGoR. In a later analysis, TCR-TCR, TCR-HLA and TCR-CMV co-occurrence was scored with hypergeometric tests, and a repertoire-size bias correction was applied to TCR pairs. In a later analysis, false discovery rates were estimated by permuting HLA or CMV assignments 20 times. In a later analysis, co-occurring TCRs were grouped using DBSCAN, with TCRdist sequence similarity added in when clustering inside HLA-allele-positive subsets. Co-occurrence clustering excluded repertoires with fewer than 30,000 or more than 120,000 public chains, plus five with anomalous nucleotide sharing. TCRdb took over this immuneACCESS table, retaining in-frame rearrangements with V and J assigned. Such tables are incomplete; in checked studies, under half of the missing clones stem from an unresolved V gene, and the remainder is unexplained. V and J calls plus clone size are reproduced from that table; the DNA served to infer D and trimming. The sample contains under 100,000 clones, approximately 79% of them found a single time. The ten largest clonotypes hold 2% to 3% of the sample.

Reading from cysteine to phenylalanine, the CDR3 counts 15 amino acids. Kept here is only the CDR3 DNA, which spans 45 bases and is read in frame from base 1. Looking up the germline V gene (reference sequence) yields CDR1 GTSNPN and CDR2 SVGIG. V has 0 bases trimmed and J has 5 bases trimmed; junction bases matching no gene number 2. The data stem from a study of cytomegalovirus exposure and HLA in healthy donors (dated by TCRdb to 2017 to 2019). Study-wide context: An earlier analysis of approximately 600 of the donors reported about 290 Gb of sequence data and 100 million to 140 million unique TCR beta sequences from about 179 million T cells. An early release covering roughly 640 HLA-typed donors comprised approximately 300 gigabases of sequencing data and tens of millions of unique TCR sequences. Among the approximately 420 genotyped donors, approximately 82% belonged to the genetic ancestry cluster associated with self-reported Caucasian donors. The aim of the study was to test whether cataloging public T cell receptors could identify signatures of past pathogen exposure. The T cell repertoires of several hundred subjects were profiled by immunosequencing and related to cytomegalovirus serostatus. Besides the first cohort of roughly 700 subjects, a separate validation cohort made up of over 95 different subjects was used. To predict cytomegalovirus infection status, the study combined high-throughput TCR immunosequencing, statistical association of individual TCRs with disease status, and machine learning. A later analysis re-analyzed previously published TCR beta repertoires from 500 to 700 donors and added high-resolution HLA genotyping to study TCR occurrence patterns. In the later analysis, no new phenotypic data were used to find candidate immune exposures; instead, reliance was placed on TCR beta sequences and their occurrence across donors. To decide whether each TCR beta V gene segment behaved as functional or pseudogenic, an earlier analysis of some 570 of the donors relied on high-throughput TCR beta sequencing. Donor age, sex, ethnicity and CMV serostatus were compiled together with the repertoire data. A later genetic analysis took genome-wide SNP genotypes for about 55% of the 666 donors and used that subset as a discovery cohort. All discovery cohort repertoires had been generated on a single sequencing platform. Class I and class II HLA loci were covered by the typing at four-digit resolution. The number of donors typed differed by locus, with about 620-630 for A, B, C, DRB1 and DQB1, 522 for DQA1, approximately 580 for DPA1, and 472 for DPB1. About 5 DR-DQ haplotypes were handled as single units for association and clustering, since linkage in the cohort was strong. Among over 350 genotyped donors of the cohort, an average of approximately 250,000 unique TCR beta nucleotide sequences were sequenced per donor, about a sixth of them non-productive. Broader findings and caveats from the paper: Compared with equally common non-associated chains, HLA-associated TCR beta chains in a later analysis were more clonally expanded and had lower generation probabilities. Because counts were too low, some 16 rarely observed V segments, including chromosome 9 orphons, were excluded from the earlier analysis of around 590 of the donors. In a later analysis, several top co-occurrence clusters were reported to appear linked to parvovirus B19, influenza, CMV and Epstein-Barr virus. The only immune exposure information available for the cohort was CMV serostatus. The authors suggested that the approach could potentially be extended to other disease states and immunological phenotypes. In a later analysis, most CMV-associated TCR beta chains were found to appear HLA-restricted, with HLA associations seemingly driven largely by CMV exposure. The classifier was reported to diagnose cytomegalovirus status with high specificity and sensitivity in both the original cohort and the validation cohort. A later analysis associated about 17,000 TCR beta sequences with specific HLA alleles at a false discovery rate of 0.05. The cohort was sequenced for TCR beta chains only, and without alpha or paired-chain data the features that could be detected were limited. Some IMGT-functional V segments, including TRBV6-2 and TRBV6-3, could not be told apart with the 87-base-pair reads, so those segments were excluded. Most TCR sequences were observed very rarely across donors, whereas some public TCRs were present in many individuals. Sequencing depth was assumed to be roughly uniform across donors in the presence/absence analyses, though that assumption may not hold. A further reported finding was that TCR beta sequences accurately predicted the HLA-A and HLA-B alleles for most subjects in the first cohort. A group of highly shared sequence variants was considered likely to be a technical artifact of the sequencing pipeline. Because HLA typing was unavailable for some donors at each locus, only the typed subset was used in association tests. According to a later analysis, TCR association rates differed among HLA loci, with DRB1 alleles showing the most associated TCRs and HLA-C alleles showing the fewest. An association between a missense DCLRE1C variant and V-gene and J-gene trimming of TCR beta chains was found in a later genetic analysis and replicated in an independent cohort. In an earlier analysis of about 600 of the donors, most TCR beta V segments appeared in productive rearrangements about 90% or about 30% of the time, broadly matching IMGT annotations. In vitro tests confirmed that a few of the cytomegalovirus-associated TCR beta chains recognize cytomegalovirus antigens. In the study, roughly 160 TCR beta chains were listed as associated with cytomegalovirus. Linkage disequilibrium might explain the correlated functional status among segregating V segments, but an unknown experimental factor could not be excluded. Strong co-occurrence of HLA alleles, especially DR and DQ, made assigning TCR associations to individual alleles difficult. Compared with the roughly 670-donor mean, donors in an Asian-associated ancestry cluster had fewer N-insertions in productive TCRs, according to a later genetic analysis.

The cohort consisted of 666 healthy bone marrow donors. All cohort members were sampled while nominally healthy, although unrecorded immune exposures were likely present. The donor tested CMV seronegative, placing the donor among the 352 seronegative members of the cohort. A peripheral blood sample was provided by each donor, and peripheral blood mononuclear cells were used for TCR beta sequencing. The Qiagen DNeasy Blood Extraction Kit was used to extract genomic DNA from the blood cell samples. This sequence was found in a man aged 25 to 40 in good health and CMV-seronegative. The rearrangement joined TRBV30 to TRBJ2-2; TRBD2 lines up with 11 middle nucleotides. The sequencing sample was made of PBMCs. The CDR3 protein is CAWSVTSGSTGELFF. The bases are TGTGCCTGGAGTGTAACTAGCGGGAGTACCGGGGAGCTGTTTTTT.